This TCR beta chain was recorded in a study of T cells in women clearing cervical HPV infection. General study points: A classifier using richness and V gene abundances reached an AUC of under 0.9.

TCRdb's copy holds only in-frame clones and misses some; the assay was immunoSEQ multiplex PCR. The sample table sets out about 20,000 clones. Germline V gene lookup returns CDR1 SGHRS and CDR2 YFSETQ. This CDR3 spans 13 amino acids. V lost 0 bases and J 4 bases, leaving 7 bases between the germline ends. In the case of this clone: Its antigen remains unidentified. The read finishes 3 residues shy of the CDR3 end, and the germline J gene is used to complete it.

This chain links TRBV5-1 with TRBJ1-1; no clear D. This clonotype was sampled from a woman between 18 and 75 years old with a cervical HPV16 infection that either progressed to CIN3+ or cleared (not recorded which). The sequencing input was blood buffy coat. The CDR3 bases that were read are TGCGCCAGCAGCTTGGGGCAAATCACTGAA. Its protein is CASSLGQITE. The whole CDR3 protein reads CASSLGQITEAFF.